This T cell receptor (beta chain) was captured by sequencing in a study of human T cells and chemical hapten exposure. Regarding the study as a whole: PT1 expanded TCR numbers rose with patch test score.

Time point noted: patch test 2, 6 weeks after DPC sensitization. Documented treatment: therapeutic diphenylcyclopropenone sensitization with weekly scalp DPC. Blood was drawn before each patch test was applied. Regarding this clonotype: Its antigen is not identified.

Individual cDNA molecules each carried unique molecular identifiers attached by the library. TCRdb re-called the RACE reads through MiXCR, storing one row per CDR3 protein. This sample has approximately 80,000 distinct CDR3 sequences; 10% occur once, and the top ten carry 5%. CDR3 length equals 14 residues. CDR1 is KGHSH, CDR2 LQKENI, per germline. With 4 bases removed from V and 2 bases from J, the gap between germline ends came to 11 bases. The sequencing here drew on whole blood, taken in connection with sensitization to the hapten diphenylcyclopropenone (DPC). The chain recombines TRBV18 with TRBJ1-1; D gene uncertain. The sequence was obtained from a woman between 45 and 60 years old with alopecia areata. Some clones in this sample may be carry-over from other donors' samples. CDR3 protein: CASSLKRGNTEAFF. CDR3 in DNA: TGTGCCAGCTCACTCAAAAGAGGTAACACTGAAGCTTTCTTT.